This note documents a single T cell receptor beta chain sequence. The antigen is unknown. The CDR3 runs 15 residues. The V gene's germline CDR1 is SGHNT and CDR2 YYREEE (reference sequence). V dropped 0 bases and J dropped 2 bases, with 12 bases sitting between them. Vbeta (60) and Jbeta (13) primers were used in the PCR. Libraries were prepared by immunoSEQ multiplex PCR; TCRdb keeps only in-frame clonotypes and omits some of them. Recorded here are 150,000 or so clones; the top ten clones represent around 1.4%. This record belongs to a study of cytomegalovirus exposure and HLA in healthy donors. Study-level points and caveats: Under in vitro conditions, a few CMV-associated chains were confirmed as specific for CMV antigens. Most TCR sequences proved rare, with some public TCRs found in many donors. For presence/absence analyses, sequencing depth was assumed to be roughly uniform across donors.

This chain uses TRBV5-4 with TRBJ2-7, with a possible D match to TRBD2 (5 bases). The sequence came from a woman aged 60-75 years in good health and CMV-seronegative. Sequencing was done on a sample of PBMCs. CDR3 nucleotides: TGTGCCAGCAGCTTGGTTGGGAGACCTACCTACGAGCAGTACTTC. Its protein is CASSLVGRPTYEQYF.